These 25 T cell receptor beta chains originate from one sample sequenced in a study of cytomegalovirus exposure and HLA in healthy donors. Use of 60 Vbeta and 13 Jbeta primers characterized the PCR. Profiling relied on immunoSEQ multiplex PCR, and the TCRdb table lists in-frame clones only, not all of them. The sample includes roughly 120,000 clones, about 8.5% seen only once; the top ten take less than 7%. The sequenced sample consisted of PBMCs. Receptors were obtained from a man in his forties or fifties in good health and CMV-seronegative.

The chain has TRBV4-2 and TRBJ1-2; D remains ambiguous. Germline V gives CDR1 LGHNA, CDR2 YNFKEQ. V lost 2 bases to trimming and J lost 4 bases, with 17 bases between them. This CDR3 is built from 16 residues. The CDR3 here is CASSQPGGRQGYGYTF. Written as DNA, the CDR3 is TGTGCCAGCAGCCAACCGGGAGGGCGTCAAGGCTATGGCTACACCTTC.

In this sample, this clone turned up a few times. This chain joins TRBV7-9 and TRBJ1-4, with TRBD1 identical over 7 bases. The CDR3 length is 16 residues. Germline V lookup: CDR1 SEHNR, CDR2 FQNEAQ (reference sequence). The junction had 10 bases not matched to a gene; V was cut back by 5 bases and J by 4 bases. This CDR3 is CASSPGEGQFNEKLFF. The CDR3 coding sequence is TGTGCCAGCAGCCCGGGAGAGGGACAGTTTAATGAAAAACTGTTTTTT.

The chain carries TRBV7-3 and TRBJ1-1; D remains ambiguous. With 5 bases removed from V and 4 bases from J, the gap between germline ends came to 11 bases. This CDR3 contains 13 residues. Germline V CDR1 and CDR2: SGHTA, FQGTGA. The CDR3, as DNA: TGTGCCAGCAGCCGAACGGAGGGCACTGAAGCTTTCTTT. It specifies CASSRTEGTEAFF.

The chain recombines TRBV5-6 with TRBJ2-7, with 9 bases aligning to TRBD2. The length of the CDR3 is 14 residues. Germline assignment: CDR1 SGHDT and CDR2 YYEEEE. V shed 5 bases, J shed 2 bases, and the junction held 5 bases outside the gene matches. In DNA form, the CDR3 reads TGTGCCAGCAGACGGCGGGGGGGCACCTACGAGCAGTACTTC. Its translation: CASRRRGGTYEQYF.

This clone was seen only a few times. The J gene is TRBJ1-2, the V gene TRBV2; 10 nucleotides match TRBD1. Unmatched junction bases numbered 2, after V lost 5 bases and J lost 5 bases. The CDR3 has 13 amino acids. Germline CDR1 is SNHLY and CDR2 is FYNNEI. The CDR3 nucleotides are TGTGCCAGCAGTCCGGGACAGGGGTATGGCTACACCTTC. Its protein product is CASSPGQGYGYTF. The full variable domain, rest sourced from reference TRBV2 and TRBJ1-2, is EPEVTQTPSHQVTQMGQEVILRCVPISNHLYFYWYRQILGQKVEFLVSFYNNEISEKSEIFDDQFSVERPDGSNFTLKIRSTKLEDSAMYFCASSPGQGYGYTFGSGTRLTVV.

V usage is TRBV27 and J usage is TRBJ2-3, with D possibly TRBD2 on 6 matching bases. Germline values: CDR1 MNHEY, CDR2 SMNVEV (reference sequence). The CDR3 spans 17 residues. Trimming shortened V by 5 bases and J by 0 bases, and 18 bases separated the two germline ends. The CDR3 coding sequence is TGTGCCAGCAGTCCACAGCCCCTAGCGCCGAGCACAGATACGCAGTATTTT. Its protein product is CASSPQPLAPSTDTQYF.

The chain uses TRBV6-1 and TRBJ2-7, with a possible D match to TRBD1 (6 bases). Per the germline V gene, CDR1 is MNHNS and CDR2 is SASEGT. The V end was cut by 11 bases, the J end by 2 bases, with 13 bases between. The CDR3 runs 12 residues. The CDR3 nucleotides are TGTGCCGGGGGCCTTGGGGCCTACGAGCAGTACTTC. As protein: CAGGLGAYEQYF.

This clone was counted between two and nine times. The chain has TRBV28 and TRBJ2-4, with TRBD2 matching 9 bases. CDR3 length: 14 amino acids. CDR1 is MDHEN, CDR2 SYDVKM, per germline. V was pared by 2 bases and J by 6 bases, with 2 bases of the junction left unmatched. The CDR3 DNA sequence: TGTGCCAGCAGTTTACGGCGGGGGGGAAACATTCAGTACTTC. Protein product: CASSLRRGGNIQYF.

About this clone itself: A read error may account for a junction end that differs from germline. Other DNA variants within this sample encode the same CDR3. The chain has TRBV28 and TRBJ2-7, with D perhaps TRBD2 (7 bases). The CDR3 has 16 residues. Germline loops: CDR1 MDHEN, CDR2 SYDVKM. CDR3 region: CASSLSARDAGAEQYF. DNA for the CDR3: TGCGCCAGCAGTTTATCAGCGAGAGACGCGGGGGCCGAGCAGTACTTC.

The table lists this clone with a few counts. At one end the junction does not follow the germline gene, possibly because of a read error. The V gene is TRBV6-1, the J gene TRBJ2-6; a weak D match, TRBD1 (6 bases). The germline V gene encodes CDR1 MNHNS and CDR2 SASEGT. The CDR3 runs to 15 residues. CDR3 in amino acids: CASSRGHLGANVLTF. CDR3 in DNA: TGTGCCAGCAGTAGGGGACACCTGGGGGCCAACGTTCTGACTTTC.

This chain links TRBV19 with TRBJ2-3; 7 bases line up with TRBD2. This CDR3 region has 14 residues. V was clipped by 0 bases and J by 10 bases; unmatched bases: 7. The germline gives CDR1 LNHDA, CDR2 SQIVND (reference sequence). The CDR3 nucleotides are TGTGCCAGTAGTATAGATGGGGGGGGTTCCCCGCAGTATTTT. Amino acid sequence: CASSIDGGGSPQYF.

The chain employs TRBV5-8 and TRBJ2-2; 8 bases are shared with TRBD2. This CDR3 is built from 16 residues. V lost 5 bases to trimming and J lost 0 bases; unmatched junction nucleotides: 6. Germline V CDR1 and CDR2: SGHTS, YDEGEE. CDR3 residues: CASRTLAGPNTGELFF. For the CDR3, the DNA is TGTGCCAGCAGAACCTTAGCGGGGCCGAACACCGGGGAGCTGTTTTTT.

The genes are TRBV12-5 and TRBJ1-2; 7 positions agree with TRBD1. Trimming cost V 1 base and J 5 bases; bases outside gene matches: 7. The CDR3 is 15 residues long. CDR1 and CDR2 from the germline V gene are LGHNT and FRNRAP. Written as DNA, the CDR3 is TGTGCTAGTGGTTTGGCGATAGGGACAGCGTATGGCTACACCTTC. Its translation: CASGLAIGTAYGYTF.

This chain joins TRBV30 and TRBJ2-3; 7 bases agree with TRBD2. Germline CDR1 is GTSNPN and CDR2 is SVGIG (reference sequence). Losses at the gene ends were 2 bases for V and 6 bases for J; bases not matched to a gene: 20. CDR3 length: 18 amino acids. The DNA for the CDR3 is TGTGCCTGGAGTAATCTCTTGGCTCCCGGCGGGGGTACGGATACGCAGTATTTT. Protein sequence: CAWSNLLAPGGGTDTQYF.

The chain links TRBV29-1 to TRBJ1-1; D not certain. The germline V gene has CDR1 SQVTM and CDR2 ANQGSEA. The V end lost 6 bases, the J end lost 1 base, and 12 bases lay between the germline ends. The CDR3 consists of 13 residues. CDR3 amino acids: CSVPPRGNTEAFF. The CDR3 coding sequence is TGCAGCGTCCCCCCCCGCGGGAACACTGAAGCTTTCTTT.

V is TRBV28 and J is TRBJ2-3; 13 bases match TRBD2. The CDR3 runs 15 residues. J gave up 2 bases and V 9 bases, and 5 bases lay outside the gene matches. Germline values: CDR1 MDHEN, CDR2 SYDVKM. Here the CDR3 reads CASQLAGGYTDTQYF. The CDR3 DNA is TGTGCCAGTCAACTAGCGGGGGGGTACACAGATACGCAGTATTTT.

This clone was counted a few times. CDR3 sequence reads: CASSPGGVTYEQYF. The DNA for the CDR3 is TGTGCCAGCTCACCCGGCGGGGTAACCTACGAGCAGTACTTC. The chain couples TRBV18 to TRBJ2-7; maybe TRBD2 (6 bases). V lost 3 bases, J lost 2 bases, and 11 bases lay in between. Germline V gene lookup returns CDR1 KGHSH and CDR2 LQKENI. CDR3 length: 14 residues.

The chain employs TRBV7-9 and TRBJ1-2, with 11 bases that match TRBD1. This CDR3 has 15 amino acids. The germline V gene encodes CDR1 SEHNR and CDR2 FQNEAQ (reference sequence). Losses at the gene ends were 5 bases for V and 5 bases for J; bases not matched to a gene: 7. The CDR3 sequence is CASSVGQGARYGYTF. The CDR3 DNA follows: TGTGCCAGCAGCGTCGGACAGGGGGCGCGGTATGGCTACACCTTC.

This clone was seen a few times. This chain joins TRBV7-6 and TRBJ2-5, with 9 bases aligning to TRBD2. The CDR3 has 14 residues. V shed 5 bases and J 1 base; nucleotides not matched to a gene: 2. Looked up from germline, CDR1 is SGHVS and CDR2 is FNYEAQ. CDR3 residues: CASSTSGRQETQYF. The CDR3 DNA sequence: TGTGCCAGCAGCACTAGCGGGCGCCAAGAGACCCAGTACTTC.

This clone was detected a few times. The V and J genes are TRBV30 and TRBJ1-2; unclear D gene. This CDR3 has 13 amino acids. CDR1 is GTSNPN, CDR2 SVGIG, per germline (reference sequence). V was clipped by 0 bases and J by 9 bases, with 14 bases between them. CDR3 DNA: TGTGCCTGGAGTGTACTGGTAAGGAGCCGCTACACCTTC. It yields the protein CAWSVLVRSRYTF.

This clone appeared a few times. The rearrangement uses TRBV13 and TRBJ2-1; 7 bases fit TRBD1. J gave up 6 bases and V 11 bases, and 10 bases lay outside the gene matches. The germline gives CDR1 PRHDT, CDR2 FYEKMQ (reference sequence). This CDR3 region has 13 residues. The CDR3 spells CAGSRGLGNEQFF. The CDR3 DNA is TGTGCCGGATCGAGGGGGCTGGGCAATGAGCAGTTCTTC.

This clone has a handful of counts. The genes are TRBV9 and TRBJ2-2; 7 bases fit TRBD1. This CDR3 has 12 amino acids. V dropped 4 bases and J dropped 8; count of bases not matched to a gene: 2. Germline V gene sequence: CDR1 SGDLS, CDR2 YYNGEE. The CDR3 nucleotides are TGTGCCAGCAGCTTACAGGGGGGGGAGCTGTTTTTT. This encodes CASSLQGGELFF.

This clone was found a few times. The V call is TRBV4-1, the J call TRBJ2-7, with TRBD1 matching 10 bases. Looked up from germline, CDR1 is MGHRA and CDR2 is YSYEKL. This CDR3 contains 16 residues. The ends lost 0 bases at V and 4 bases at J; junction bases unmatched: 6. The CDR3 sequence is CASSQDTSDRGYEQYF. The CDR3 coding sequence is TGCGCCAGCAGCCAAGATACATCGGACAGGGGGTACGAGCAGTACTTC.

The V call is TRBV4-3, the J call TRBJ1-2; D call uncertain. Trimming took 0 bases from V and 0 from J, leaving 11 bases between them. Germline V CDR1 and CDR2: LGHNA, YSLEER. The CDR3 consists of 16 residues. The CDR3 reads CASSQDPLGANYGYTF. CDR3 bases: TGCGCCAGCAGCCAAGACCCCTTGGGAGCTAACTATGGCTACACCTTC.

The V call is TRBV7-2, the J call TRBJ1-1; 9 bases line up with TRBD1. Germline assignment: CDR1 SGHTA and CDR2 FQGNSA. CDR3 length equals 15 residues. J gave up 5 bases and V 2 bases, and 6 bases lay outside the gene matches. The CDR3 DNA follows: TGTGCCAGCAGCTTAAGAAGGACAGGGGATACTGAAGCTTTCTTT. Protein sequence: CASSLRRTGDTEAFF.